These T cell receptor beta chains were read from a single sample in a study of shared clonotypes between healthy human individuals. Sequencing used immunoSEQ multiplex PCR; TCRdb keeps in-frame clones, though not all of them. The sample shows about 680,000 clones, around 90% of them seen only once. The sample consisted of naive CD8+ T cells sorted from blood. Every receptor here comes from a man younger than 45 in good health. The CDR3 runs from the conserved cysteine through the conserved F or W. The D gene is left open where the match is weak. Clone size is not always given. Where it is, it says once, few, many or a class for expanded clones.

d_gene	v_gene	j_gene	abundance	CDR3aa	CDR3nt
NA	TRBV7-9	TRBJ2-3	NA	CASSPRDGGRSTDTQYF	TGTGCCAGCAGCCCTCGGGACGGCGGAAGGTCTACAGATACGCAGTATTTT
NA	TRBV19	TRBJ1-4	NA	CASSILLGKLTNEKLFF	TGTGCCAGTAGTATACTTCTTGGCAAACTAACTAATGAAAAACTGTTTTTT
NA	TRBV7-9	TRBJ1-2	once	CASTPSPGDVVNYGYTF	TGTGCCAGCACCCCATCCCCAGGGGACGTAGTCAACTATGGCTACACCTTC
TRBD1	TRBV15	TRBJ2-2	NA	CATRGDGGTGKTGELFF	TGTGCCACCAGGGGGGATGGTGGGACAGGGAAGACCGGGGAGCTGTTTTTT
TRBD1	TRBV18	TRBJ2-5	NA	CASSPTDRGRAEAQETQYF	TGTGCCAGCTCACCTACGGACAGGGGCCGAGCGGAGGCTCAAGAGACCCAGTACTTC
NA	TRBV13	TRBJ2-1	NA	CASSLTVRVVDNEQFF	TGTGCCAGCAGCCTGACAGTAAGGGTGGTTGACAATGAGCAGTTCTTC
TRBD2	TRBV7-8	TRBJ2-1	NA	CASSFLLAGLGNEQFF	TGTGCCAGCAGCTTCCTCCTAGCGGGTCTAGGTAATGAGCAGTTCTTC
NA	TRBV27	TRBJ1-5	NA	CASSSQPGLNSNQPQHF	TGTGCCAGCAGTTCCCAGCCGGGGCTTAATAGCAATCAGCCCCAGCATTTT
NA	TRBV7-9	TRBJ2-7	once	CASGGPGQTYEQYF	TGTGCCAGCGGGGGGCCGGGACAGACCTACGAGCAGTACTTC
NA	TRBV29-1	TRBJ1-4	NA	CSVEQREKLFF	TGCAGCGTTGAACAGAGGGAAAAACTGTTTTTT
TRBD2	TRBV4-1	TRBJ2-2	NA	CASSEKAGNGGELFF	TGCGCCAGCAGCGAAAAAGCGGGAAATGGCGGGGAGCTGTTTTTT
NA	TRBV30	TRBJ2-1	NA	CAWSVDNEQFF	TGTGCCTGGAGTGTCGACAATGAGCAGTTCTTC